The present entry profiles one T cell receptor (beta chain) with its context. Its antigen target is currently unknown. The sample holds no much larger clone one base away, and base qualities are not on file. The data were taken from a study of T cell responses to AZD1222 COVID-19 vaccine (dated by TCRdb to about 2021). Regarding the complete study: AZD1222 recipients whose second dose came at about 4 weeks and those whose second dose came at about 12 weeks were combined into one group, since spike-specific TCR depth and breadth did not differ between the two schedules. Enrollment into the trials was organized by age into subgroups of 18-55, 56-69 and 70-plus years, and those subgroups contained approximately 160, 26 and 62 TCR-sequenced participants, respectively. A total of 233 trial participants underwent TCR sequencing, of whom 207 received two doses of AZD1222 and some 25 received two doses of the MenACWY control vaccine.

The CDR1 and CDR2 encoded by the germline V gene are MNHEY and SVGAGI. The CDR3 goes from the cysteine to the phenylalanine over 15 residues. Only the CDR3 region is kept as DNA, spanning 45 bases read in frame from base 1. Relative to germline, V is missing 8 bases and J is missing 7 bases, with 5 bases of the junction outside any gene match. General study outcomes and caveats: In the small 56-69-year group, the increase in depth fell short of significance, most likely because of low power. Conclusions about previously exposed vaccinees are limited because only six or seven AZD1222 recipients were SARS-CoV-2 seropositive at baseline. A significant rise in spike-specific TCR breadth and depth was observed after two AZD1222 doses relative to day 0 and relative to MenACWY recipients. Reportedly, almost half of the unique spike-specific TCRs recognized epitopes lying outside the regions that are mutated in the B.1.351 and B.1.1.7 variants. Because no day 14 peak-response samples were available, repertoires were characterized only after the peak T cell response. Participants were mostly white British and included more females than males, and it was suggested by the authors that clonal diversity may have been underestimated. Vaccine-associated CD4 TCRs spanned the whole spike protein, with dominant responses in regions 160-218 and 743-854.

Interpreted using the paper, the time point label stands for: baseline before first vaccination. The vaccinee samples were drawn from two UK trials, COV001 and COV002, one of which was a single-blind randomized controlled phase 2/3 trial testing AZD1222 (ChAdOx1 nCoV-19) in healthy adults. Trial participant PBMC samples were collected at day 0 and day 28 after the second dose for TCRbeta chain sequencing. The CDR3 regions of human TCRbeta chains were subjected to immunosequencing. The authors' analysis ran thus. TCRs in the repertoires were compared against a reference library of SARS-CoV-2-specific TCRs that had been generated with the MIRA antigen-specificity platform. Breadth was defined as the fraction of unique TCRs that were SARS-CoV-2-associated, and depth was defined as the fraction of total T cells that were SARS-CoV-2-associated. Each spike-specific TCR was assigned to its reactive spike region and to a CD4 or CD8 class using the MIRA data. Log10-transformed breadth and depth values were compared by one-way ANOVA with Sidak's multiple comparisons tests. In TCRdb, the immuneACCESS table is reduced to in-frame sequences with V and J assigned. These tables do not hold every clone; where another copy was compared, an unresolved V gene accounts for under half, and the others remain unexplained. V and J calls and clone size are as listed in that table; D and trimming were resolved from the DNA. In this sample the table shows over 100,000 clones, approximately 89% of which occur a single time. The biggest ten clones account for 4.5% of the sample.

This TCR derives from an adult in good health. The material sequenced was peripheral blood, taken on day 0 of AZD1222 vaccination. This chain joins TRBV6-5 to TRBJ2-2, with TRBD2 identical over 15 junction bases. The encoded CDR3 is CASRTSGGANGELFF. The sequence in DNA is TGTGCCAGCCGGACTAGCGGGGGGGCGAACGGGGAGCTGTTTTTT.